The 2 T cell receptor beta chains in this list originate from one sample, sequenced in a study of blood T cells in healthy people across ages. A second about 6 to 12 cycle PCR used barcoded and J-beta primers. TCRdb re-called the 5' RACE reads through MiXCR, storing one row per CDR3 protein. The repertoire has 650,000 to 800,000 distinct CDR3 sequences, under 45% of them found once; the top ten carry approximately 20%. Sequencing input: blood. Every receptor here comes from a man aged 55-75 years in good health.

The chain couples TRBV7-2 to TRBJ2-1; 8 positions match TRBD2. V lost 3 bases to trimming and J lost 2 bases; unmatched junction nucleotides: 12. CDR3 length equals 18 residues. The germline CDR1 and CDR2 sequences are SGHTA and FQGNSA. CDR3 residues: CASSFGWSGTSAYNEQFF. For the CDR3, the DNA is TGTGCCAGCAGCTTCGGATGGTCCGGGACTAGTGCCTACAATGAGCAGTTCTTC.

There are a few counts of this clonotype. The chain has TRBV20-1 and TRBJ2-7; 7 bases are a match to TRBD1. Trimming at V came to 0 bases and at J to 3 bases, leaving 5 bases not matched to a gene. Germline CDR1 reads DFQATT; CDR2 reads SNEGSKA (reference sequence). The CDR3 sequence is 14 residues long. CDR3 amino acids: CSARDSGQDYEQYF. In DNA form, the CDR3 reads TGCAGTGCTAGAGATTCAGGACAGGACTACGAGCAGTACTTC.